One and the same sample provided the 28 T cell receptor beta chains below, sequenced in a study of shared clonotypes between healthy human individuals (dated by TCRdb to the early 2020s). Library method: the immunoSEQ multiplex PCR assay. TCRdb holds this immuneACCESS table with in-frame rearrangements only. Some clones are missing; in checked studies, unresolved V genes explain under half, and the rest has no known cause. For this sample the table gives some 2,100,000 clones, of which approximately 95% were detected only once. The ten most abundant clones make up roughly 0.13% of the sample. Source material: naive CD4+ T cells sorted from blood. This specimen's cell subset or site label, interpreted: CD45RA+ positively selected. Receptor source: a man younger than 35 in good health.

The chain uses TRBV9 and TRBJ1-1; 9 bases match TRBD1. This CDR3 has 15 amino acids. The V gene end was trimmed by 0 bases and the J gene end by 6 bases; junction bases not matched to a gene: 6. Germline V gene sequence: CDR1 SGDLS, CDR2 YYNGEE. CDR3: CASSVVTRTGAEAFF. In DNA form, the CDR3 reads TGTGCCAGCAGCGTAGTCACCCGGACAGGGGCTGAAGCTTTCTTT.

The CDR3 region is CATTSGAVTGELFF. Written as DNA, the CDR3 is TGTGCCACGACTAGCGGGGCGGTCACCGGGGAGCTGTTTTTT. This chain joins TRBV10-3 and TRBJ2-2; 11 bases are a match to TRBD2. V shed 10 bases and J 4 bases; nucleotides not matched to a gene: 5. Germline CDR1 reads ENHRY; CDR2 reads SYGVKD. The CDR3 sequence is 14 residues long.

This clone has only a few counts. V usage is TRBV14 and J usage is TRBJ2-1, with 7 bases matching TRBD2. CDR3 size: 15 residues. The J segment lost 3 bases and the V segment lost 3 bases, leaving 5 bases of the junction unmatched. Germline V gene lookup returns CDR1 SGHDN and CDR2 FVKESK. The CDR3 sequence is CASSQRIAGYNEQFF. CDR3 in DNA: TGTGCCAGCAGCCAGAGGATAGCGGGCTACAATGAGCAGTTCTTC.

This chain connects TRBV2 to TRBJ2-1; 8 nucleotides match TRBD2. CDR1 SNHLY and CDR2 FYNNEI come from the germline V gene. Losses at the gene ends were 5 bases for V and 4 bases for J; bases not matched to a gene: 7. The CDR3 spans 15 residues. This CDR3 reads CASSTSGGTYNEQFF. DNA of the CDR3: TGTGCCAGCAGTACAAGCGGGGGAACTTACAATGAGCAGTTCTTC.

The rearrangement links TRBV4-1 to TRBJ2-3, with TRBD2 matching 12 bases. The CDR3 runs to 17 residues. CDR1 is MGHRA, CDR2 YSYEKL, per germline. V dropped 3 bases and J dropped 3; count of bases not matched to a gene: 7. The CDR3 bases are TGCGCCAGCAGCCAGTCTAGCGGGAGGGCAAGGACAGATACGCAGTATTTT. Amino acid sequence: CASSQSSGRARTDTQYF.

The V gene is TRBV20-1, the J gene TRBJ2-1; perhaps D is TRBD1 or TRBD2 (5 bases each). The CDR3 covers 11 residues. The germline V gene has CDR1 DFQATT and CDR2 SNEGSKA (reference sequence). The chain's CDR3 is CRLGEYNEQFF. CDR3 sequence (DNA): TGCAGGCTGGGGGAGTACAATGAGCAGTTCTTC.

Written as DNA, the CDR3 is TGTGCCAGTAGGGGACTAGCGGGAGTAATCGATACGCAGTATTTT. This encodes CASRGLAGVIDTQYF. The V gene is TRBV19, the J gene TRBJ2-3, with TRBD2 matching over 14 bases. CDR1 is LNHDA and CDR2 is SQIVND in the germline V gene (reference sequence). With 6 bases clipped from V and 6 bases from J, the junction kept 5 bases outside the gene matches. The CDR3 totals 15 residues.

This clone was seen a single time. V gene TRBV11-2 combines with J gene TRBJ2-7, with D possibly TRBD1 on 6 matching bases. The germline V gene has CDR1 SGHAT and CDR2 FQNNGV. V shed 5 bases and J shed 5 bases, with 19 bases lying between them. The CDR3 runs 15 residues. This CDR3 reads CASSARTVGDHEQYF. The CDR3 bases are TGTGCCAGCAGCGCGAGGACAGTAGGGGACCACGAGCAGTACTTC.

The V call is TRBV18, the J call TRBJ2-7; TRBD2 matches 7 bases. After removal of 2 bases from V and 6 bases from J, the junction contained 7 bases not matched to a gene. This CDR3 comprises 14 residues. Per the germline V gene, CDR1 is KGHSH and CDR2 is LQKENI. The CDR3 sequence is CASSPAGEGTEQYF. DNA for the CDR3: TGTGCCAGCTCACCAGCGGGGGAGGGCACCGAGCAGTACTTC.

This clone was found once. The gene calls are TRBV4-1 and TRBJ1-2; TRBD1 agrees at 7 bases. V lost 2 bases, J lost 5 bases, and 8 bases stayed unmatched. CDR1 and CDR2 from the germline V gene are MGHRA and YSYEKL. The CDR3 spans 15 residues. This CDR3 is CASSQPKTGQYGYTF. CDR3 coding DNA: TGCGCCAGCAGCCAACCAAAAACGGGACAGTATGGCTACACCTTC.

J is TRBJ2-7 and V is TRBV6-5, with TRBD2 identical over 14 bases. CDR1 and CDR2 from the germline V gene are MNHEY and SVGAGI. This CDR3 is 15 amino acids long. V was pared by 6 bases and J by 3 bases, with 4 bases of the junction left unmatched. CDR3 sequence reads: CASRTGLAGDYEQYF. The CDR3 region has the DNA TGTGCCAGCAGAACGGGACTAGCGGGAGACTACGAGCAGTACTTC.

V gene TRBV5-1 combines with J gene TRBJ1-2, with 7 bases aligning to TRBD1. Germline values: CDR1 SGHRS, CDR2 YFSETQ. Losses at the gene ends were 3 bases for V and 8 bases for J; bases not matched to a gene: 10. The CDR3 covers 14 residues. The CDR3 is CASSSGQSRRGYTF. The CDR3 nucleotides are TGCGCCAGCAGCTCGGGACAGTCCCGGAGAGGCTACACCTTC.

J is TRBJ2-1 and V is TRBV28, with D possibly being TRBD1 or TRBD2 (5 bases each). V lost 6 bases and J lost 9, with 15 bases in between. CDR3 length: 13 residues. Germline V gene sequence: CDR1 MDHEN, CDR2 SYDVKM. The CDR3 reads CASRHKRDGEQFF. CDR3 DNA: TGTGCCAGCAGACACAAACGGGACGGTGAGCAGTTCTTC.

In regard to this clone: The sample carries other DNA sequences with the same CDR3. The rearrangement joins TRBV28 to TRBJ1-5; D is undetermined. The V gene's germline CDR1 is MDHEN and CDR2 SYDVKM. The CDR3 runs to 12 residues. With 2 bases removed from V and 5 bases from J, the gap between germline ends came to 4 bases. DNA of the CDR3: TGTGCCAGCAGTTTAAGAGATCAGCCCCAGCATTTT. Residues: CASSLRDQPQHF.

This rearrangement joins TRBV7-8 to TRBJ1-2; tentative D call: TRBD1 (5 bases). The CDR3 is 15 amino acids. The germline CDR1 and CDR2 sequences are SGHVS and FQNEAQ. Trimming took 2 bases from V and 3 from J, leaving 13 bases between them. The CDR3 reads CASSLPPDSHYGYTF. As DNA, the CDR3 is TGTGCCAGCAGCTTACCGCCCGACAGCCACTATGGCTACACCTTC.

The chain has TRBV6-5 and TRBJ1-2; D gene ambiguous. This CDR3 comprises 15 residues. The V and J ends lost 2 bases and 2 bases respectively, with 12 bases between them. Germline values: CDR1 MNHEY, CDR2 SVGAGI. CDR3 amino acids: CASSYTGVRNYGYTF. The CDR3 coding sequence is TGTGCCAGCAGTTACACGGGAGTGAGAAACTATGGCTACACCTTC.

This clone was found once. This rearrangement joins TRBV6-5 to TRBJ2-7; 7 positions agree with TRBD1. The V segment lost 6 bases and the J segment 3 bases; nucleotides outside the gene matches: 5. The CDR3 length is 13 residues. CDR1 MNHEY and CDR2 SVGAGI come from the germline V gene. CDR3 bases: TGTGCCAGCAGAGAGGGACAGCTCTACGAGCAGTACTTC. Its protein is CASREGQLYEQYF.

The rearrangement joins TRBV19 to TRBJ2-2; unclear D gene. V dropped 6 bases and J dropped 2 bases, with 13 bases sitting between them. Germline lookup yields CDR1 LNHDA and CDR2 SQIVND (reference sequence). The CDR3 has 15 residues. The CDR3 protein is CASRLSTVNTGELFF. The CDR3 nucleotides are TGTGCCAGTAGGTTGAGTACAGTCAACACCGGGGAGCTGTTTTTT.

The sample holds one count of this clone. CDR3 residues: CAMAKADTQYF. DNA of the CDR3: TGTGCCATGGCCAAGGCAGATACGCAGTATTTT. This chain connects TRBV6-1 to TRBJ2-3; D unresolved. V lost 10 bases and J 4 bases, leaving 9 bases between the germline ends. From germline, CDR1 is MNHNS and CDR2 SASEGT. The CDR3 covers 11 residues.

This clone was seen once. The chain combines TRBV6-6 with TRBJ2-5; 13 bases align to TRBD2. This CDR3 spans 15 amino acids. The germline V gene has CDR1 MNHNY and CDR2 SVGAGI (reference sequence). V shed 6 bases and J 5 bases; nucleotides not matched to a gene: 6. CDR3 nucleotides: TGTGCCAGCAGAGGGACTAGCGGGGTCAGGGAGACCCAGTACTTC. This translates into CASRGTSGVRETQYF.

V and J are TRBV30 and TRBJ1-2, with no clear D. V lost 1 base and J 11 bases, leaving 14 bases between the germline ends. Germline CDR1 and CDR2: GTSNPN and SVGIG (reference sequence). The CDR3 contains 12 residues. CDR3 sequence reads: CAWSESVEPYTF. CDR3 DNA sequence: TGTGCCTGGAGTGAGTCGGTCGAGCCGTACACCTTC.

V is TRBV5-1 and J is TRBJ2-2; D may be TRBD2 (5 bases). CDR3 length: 15 residues. V lost 6 bases to trimming and J lost 0 bases, with 12 bases between them. The V gene's germline CDR1 is SGHRS and CDR2 YFSETQ. CDR3 coding DNA: TGCGCCAGCACCCCGAGGGCGGCGAACACCGGGGAGCTGTTTTTT. Encoded protein: CASTPRAANTGELFF.

This chain joins TRBV7-9 and TRBJ1-2; 9 nucleotides agree with TRBD1. The CDR3 is 14 amino acids. Germline CDR1 reads SEHNR; CDR2 reads FQNEAQ (reference sequence). J was trimmed by 2 bases and V by 6 bases; bases with no gene match: 4. CDR3 residues: CASSRTGVNYGYTF. CDR3 nucleotides: TGTGCCAGCAGTCGGACAGGGGTCAACTATGGCTACACCTTC.

This clone occurred once. This chain connects TRBV7-9 to TRBJ2-3, with 7 positions matching TRBD2. Germline-derived CDR1 and CDR2 are SEHNR and FQNEAQ (reference sequence). V lost 4 bases and J lost 0; bases outside the gene matches: 4. There are 15 residues in the CDR3. CDR3 sequence: CASSSRRGSTDTQYF. CDR3 DNA: TGTGCCAGCAGCTCGCGGCGGGGGAGCACAGATACGCAGTATTTT.

Comment on this clone: Other DNA sequences of this sample code for an identical CDR3. V usage is TRBV15 and J usage is TRBJ2-7; 11 bases agree with TRBD1. CDR3 length equals 14 residues. CDR1 LNHNV and CDR2 YYDKDF come from the germline V gene (reference sequence). Losses at the gene ends were 3 bases for V and 3 bases for J; bases not matched to a gene: 1. This CDR3 is CATSRDRGLYEQYF. The CDR3 DNA reads TGTGCCACCAGCAGGGACAGGGGGCTCTACGAGCAGTACTTC.

The CDR3 nucleotides read TGTGCCAGCAGTCCCTTTAACCTGGGCAATCAGCCCCAGCATTTT. It is translated as CASSPFNLGNQPQHF. This sequence joins TRBV28 and TRBJ1-5; D is unclear. Per the germline V gene, CDR1 is MDHEN and CDR2 is SYDVKM. V was pared by 5 bases and J by 2 bases, with 13 bases between. CDR3 length: 15 residues.

This chain joins TRBV10-3 and TRBJ1-4, with D hard to call. V lost 4 bases and J lost 2, with 11 bases in between. The CDR3 covers 15 residues. Germline lookup yields CDR1 ENHRY and CDR2 SYGVKD. DNA of the CDR3: TGTGCCATCAGTGGCGGGTGGAGGACTAATGAAAAACTGTTTTTT. This sequence encodes CAISGGWRTNEKLFF.

The count of this clone is one. This chain connects TRBV27 to TRBJ2-5; D gene uncertain. Germline assignment: CDR1 MNHEY and CDR2 SMNVEV (reference sequence). The V and J ends lost 2 bases and 5 bases respectively, with 9 bases between them. The CDR3 runs 13 residues. The CDR3 region has the DNA TGTGCCAGCAGTTTAGGTAGGCGGGAGACCCAGTACTTC. The encoded protein is CASSLGRRETQYF.